The present TCR beta chain was sequenced within a study of T cell changes during pregnancy in multiple sclerosis. This clone was found once. The junction had 6 bases not matched to a gene; V was cut back by 0 bases and J by 9 bases. This CDR3 has 15 residues. Germline V gene lookup returns CDR1 SGHNT and CDR2 YENEEA. The assay was immunoSEQ multiplex PCR, and TCRdb's table has in-frame clones only and misses some. The repertoire holds about 21,000 clones, approximately 90% seen once, with about 0.7% in the top ten. The source was CD4+ T cells from peripheral blood mononuclear cells, collected in the third trimester of pregnancy. This sequence was found in a female donor with multiple sclerosis, enrolled in a pregnancy study. The chain combines TRBV11-3 with TRBJ2-1, with 9 bases matching TRBD2. DNA for the CDR3: TGTGCCAGCAGCTTAGATAGTAGCGGGGGCGGTGAGCAGTTCTTC. As protein: CASSLDSSGGGEQFF.